Included here is one TCR beta chain sequence, with context. These data are taken from a study of blood T cell repertoires in COVID-19. Study details: The study drew acute and convalescent COVID-19 samples from the United States, Italy and Spain. Sample material is recorded as cDNA or gDNA derived from T cells, B-cell-depleted T cells, or PBMCs.

CDR1 and CDR2 from the germline V gene are SGDLS and YYNGEE. The V end was cut by 7 bases, the J end by 1 base, with 5 bases between. The CDR3 runs 12 residues. The method was immunoSEQ multiplex PCR; TCRdb's version includes in-frame clones alone and lacks a portion of them. In the table there are roughly 100,000 clones, roughly 84% of which are singletons. This TCR was sampled from a man between 65 and 80 years old with active or convalescent COVID-19. Sequencing used peripheral blood. V usage is TRBV9 and J usage is TRBJ2-2; weak D call: TRBD1 (5 bases). The CDR3 loop reads CASQGNTGELFF. The CDR3 DNA is TGTGCCAGCCAGGGGAACACCGGGGAGCTGTTTTTT.